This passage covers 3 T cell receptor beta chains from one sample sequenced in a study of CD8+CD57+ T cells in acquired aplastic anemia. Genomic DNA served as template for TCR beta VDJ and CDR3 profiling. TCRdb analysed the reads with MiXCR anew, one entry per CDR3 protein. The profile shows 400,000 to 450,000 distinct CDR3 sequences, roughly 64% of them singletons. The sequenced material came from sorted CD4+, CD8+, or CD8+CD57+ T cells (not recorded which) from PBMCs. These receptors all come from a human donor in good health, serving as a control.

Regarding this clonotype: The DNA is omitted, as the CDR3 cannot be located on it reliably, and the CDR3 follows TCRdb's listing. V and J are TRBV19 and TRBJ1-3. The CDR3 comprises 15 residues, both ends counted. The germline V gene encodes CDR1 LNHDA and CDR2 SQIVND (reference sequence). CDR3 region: CASSLGFGCGTTISF.

CDR3 sequence reads: CSARGSQGEQHF. For the CDR3, the DNA is TGCAGTGCTAGAGGGAGCCAGGGGGAGCAGCATTTT. The rearrangement joins TRBV20-1 to TRBJ1-5, with TRBD1 identical over 7 bases. The V gene end was trimmed by 1 base and the J gene end by 13 bases; junction bases not matched to a gene: 7. There are 12 residues in the CDR3. Germline CDR1 DFQATT, CDR2 SNEGSKA (reference sequence).

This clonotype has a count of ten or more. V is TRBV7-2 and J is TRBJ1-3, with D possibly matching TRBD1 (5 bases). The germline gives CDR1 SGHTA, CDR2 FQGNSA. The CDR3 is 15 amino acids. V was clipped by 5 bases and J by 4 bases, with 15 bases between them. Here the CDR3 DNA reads TGTGCCAGCAGCCACCCAGGGCCTGGGGGAAACACCATATATTTT. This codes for CASSHPGPGGNTIYF.